One and the same sample provided the 11 T cell receptor beta chains below, sequenced in a study of blood T cell repertoires in COVID-19. Sequencing was performed with immunoSEQ multiplex PCR; in TCRdb, only in-frame clones are kept and a portion is missing. The sample shows about 74,000 clones, more than 70% of them seen only once. The sequenced sample consisted of peripheral blood. The receptors were gathered from a man between 65 and 85 years old with active or convalescent COVID-19.

The chain employs TRBV12-3 or TRBV12-4 and TRBJ1-6; D is unclear. V was pared by 6 bases and J by 10 bases, with 10 bases between. The CDR3 has 12 amino acids. Here the CDR3 reads CASSLGGSPLHF. CDR3 DNA sequence: TGTGCCAGCAGCCTCGGAGGGTCACCCCTCCACTTT.

The chain combines TRBV28 with TRBJ2-2; 8 bases match TRBD2. This CDR3 comprises 14 residues. V trimming: 8 bases; J trimming: 0 bases; junction bases outside the gene matches: 2. Germline loops: CDR1 MDHEN, CDR2 SYDVKM. The CDR3 DNA is TGTGCCAGCTCGGGGGGGTCGAACACCGGGGAGCTGTTTTTT. Translated, it gives CASSGGSNTGELFF.

The genes are TRBV7-9 and TRBJ1-2; weak D call: TRBD1 (6 bases). The germline V gene encodes CDR1 SEHNR and CDR2 FQNEAQ (reference sequence). The CDR3 is 13 residues long. V was trimmed by 0 bases and J by 8 bases, leaving 10 bases between them. Here the CDR3 reads CASSLATGLGYTF. The CDR3 DNA is TGTGCCAGCAGCTTAGCTACAGGGTTGGGCTACACCTTC.

Worth noting for this clone: The junction and the germline gene differ at one end; a read error may be behind it. The chain joins TRBV2 to TRBJ2-5; 15 nucleotides match TRBD2. CDR3 length: 13 amino acids. The germline V gene has CDR1 SNHLY and CDR2 FYNNEI. CDR3 protein: CASTEGLAGGWNF. The CDR3 nucleotides read TGTGCCAGCACAGAGGGACTAGCGGGGGGCTGGAACTTC.

This chain joins TRBV7-8 and TRBJ2-1, with D possibly TRBD2 on 6 matching bases. V was shortened by 6 bases and J by 3 bases, with 18 bases between the two germline ends. CDR1 and CDR2 (germline): SGHVS, FQNEAQ. The CDR3 totals 16 residues. The CDR3 DNA is TGTGCCAGCAGACCAACCGGGACTCCGATCTACAATGAGCAGTTCTTC. It specifies CASRPTGTPIYNEQFF.

The chain is built from TRBV3-1 (or the pseudogene TRBV3-2) and TRBJ1-3, with TRBD1 matching over 8 bases. V dropped 4 bases and J dropped 2; count of bases not matched to a gene: 7. The CDR3 extends over 16 amino acids. The germline V gene has CDR1 LGHDT and CDR2 YNNKEL (reference sequence). DNA for the CDR3: TGTGCCAGCAGCCGGACAGGGCTCAGCCCTGGAAACACCATATATTTT. Amino acids: CASSRTGLSPGNTIYF.

The chain links TRBV30 to TRBJ1-6; 8 bases agree with TRBD1. With 2 bases clipped from V and 8 bases from J, the junction kept 8 bases outside the gene matches. The germline V gene has CDR1 GTSNPN and CDR2 SVGIG (reference sequence). The CDR3 runs 15 residues. The CDR3 nucleotides are TGTGCCTGGAGTCCAAACAGGGGGAAGGATTCACCCCTCCACTTT. Its protein is CAWSPNRGKDSPLHF.

This chain joins TRBV5-1 and TRBJ1-1, with D unresolved. The V gene lost 5 bases and the J gene lost 0 bases, with 11 bases spanning the gap. Germline CDR1 is SGHRS and CDR2 is YFSETQ. The CDR3 loop spans 14 amino acids. The CDR3 region is CASRSSELNTEAFF. CDR3 DNA sequence: TGCGCCAGCAGGAGTTCTGAATTGAACACTGAAGCTTTCTTT.

In DNA form, the CDR3 reads TGTGCCAGCAGCTTAGGGACTAGCGGGAGTGGGTCGGTGCAGTACTTC. Translated, it gives CASSLGTSGSGSVQYF. J is TRBJ2-7 and V is TRBV7-3, with 14 bases identical to TRBD2. V lost 2 bases, J lost 9 bases, and 9 bases stayed unmatched. The CDR3 length is 16 residues. Germline-derived CDR1 and CDR2 are SGHTA and FQGTGA.

This chain uses TRBV6-6 with TRBJ2-1; D gene unclear. This CDR3 spans 15 amino acids. V was pared by 4 bases and J by 4 bases, with 14 bases between. The germline V gene has CDR1 MNHNY and CDR2 SVGAGI (reference sequence). CDR3 protein: CASSSLAPPYNEQFF. Here the CDR3 DNA reads TGTGCCAGCAGTTCCCTGGCCCCCCCTTACAATGAGCAGTTCTTC.

This clone was seen a few times. The genes are TRBV3-1 (or the pseudogene TRBV3-2) and TRBJ2-2, with 8 bases fitting TRBD2. Germline CDR1 LGHDT, CDR2 YNNKEL (reference sequence). After removal of 4 bases from V and 5 bases from J, the junction contained 6 bases not matched to a gene. The CDR3 loop spans 15 amino acids. The CDR3 nucleotides read TGTGCCAGCAGCCTGGCGGGGGGCGGGACCGGGGAGCTGTTTTTT. Amino acids: CASSLAGGGTGELFF.